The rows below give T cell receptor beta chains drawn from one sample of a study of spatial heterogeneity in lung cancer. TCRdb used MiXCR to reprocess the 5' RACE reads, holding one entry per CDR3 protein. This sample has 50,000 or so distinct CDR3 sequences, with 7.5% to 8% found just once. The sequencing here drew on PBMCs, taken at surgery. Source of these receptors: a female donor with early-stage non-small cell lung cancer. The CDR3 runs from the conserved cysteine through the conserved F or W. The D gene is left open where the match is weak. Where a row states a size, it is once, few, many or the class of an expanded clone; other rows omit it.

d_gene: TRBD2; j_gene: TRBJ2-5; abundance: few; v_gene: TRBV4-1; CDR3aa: CASSGLAGGPTQETQYF; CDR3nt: TGCGCCAGCAGTGGACTAGCGGGGGGCCCTACCCAAGAGACCCAGTACTTC
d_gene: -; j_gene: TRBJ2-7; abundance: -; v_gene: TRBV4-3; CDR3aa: CASSQDEDPQVYEQYF; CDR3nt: TGCGCCAGCAGCCAAGATGAAGACCCACAAGTGTACGAGCAGTACTTC
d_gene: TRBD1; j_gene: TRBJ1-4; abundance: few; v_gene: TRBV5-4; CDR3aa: CASSGGQGSNEKLFF; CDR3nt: TGTGCCAGCAGCGGGGGACAGGGCAGCAATGAAAAACTGTTTTTT
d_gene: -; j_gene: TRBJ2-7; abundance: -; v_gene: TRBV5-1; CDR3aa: CASSLFGADEQYF; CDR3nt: TGCGCCAGCAGCTTGTTCGGTGCGGACGAGCAGTACTTC
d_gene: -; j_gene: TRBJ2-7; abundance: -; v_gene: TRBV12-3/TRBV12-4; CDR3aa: CASSLTSRSEQYF; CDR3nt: TGTGCCAGCAGCCTAACTTCAAGGTCCGAGCAGTACTTC
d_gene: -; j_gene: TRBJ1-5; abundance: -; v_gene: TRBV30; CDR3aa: CAWSVRSGSQPQHF; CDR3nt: TGTGCCTGGAGTGTACGTTCAGGATCTCAGCCCCAGCATTTT
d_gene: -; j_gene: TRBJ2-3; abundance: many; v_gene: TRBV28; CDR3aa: CASSFDLLSGTDTQYF; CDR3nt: TGTGCCAGCAGTTTCGATTTACTGTCTGGCACAGATACGCAGTATTTT
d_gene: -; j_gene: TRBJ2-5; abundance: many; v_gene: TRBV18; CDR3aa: CASSPLQGTQETQYF; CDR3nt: TGTGCCAGCTCACCATTGCAGGGGACCCAAGAGACCCAGTACTTC
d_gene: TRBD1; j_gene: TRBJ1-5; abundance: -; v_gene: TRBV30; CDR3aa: CAWSDRGGQPQHF; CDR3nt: TGTGCCTGGAGTGACAGGGGAGGACAGCCCCAGCATTTT
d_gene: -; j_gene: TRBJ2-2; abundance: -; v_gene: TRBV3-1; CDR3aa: CASSQARSGELFF; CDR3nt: TGTGCCAGCAGCCAAGCTCGGTCCGGGGAGCTGTTTTTT
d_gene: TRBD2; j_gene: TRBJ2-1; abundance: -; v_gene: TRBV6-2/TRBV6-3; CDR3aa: CASSYYLGTSGGHYNEQFF; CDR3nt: TGTGCCAGCAGTTACTATTTAGGGACTAGCGGGGGGCACTACAATGAGCAGTTCTTC
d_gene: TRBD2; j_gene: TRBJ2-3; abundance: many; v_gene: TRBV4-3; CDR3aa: CASSRTSGTDTQYF; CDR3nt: TGCGCCAGCAGCCGGACTAGCGGCACAGATACGCAGTATTTT
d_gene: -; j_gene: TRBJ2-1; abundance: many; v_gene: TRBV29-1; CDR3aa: CSVERRRTGYEQFF; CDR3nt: TGCAGCGTTGAACGACGACGAACAGGGTACGAGCAGTTCTTC
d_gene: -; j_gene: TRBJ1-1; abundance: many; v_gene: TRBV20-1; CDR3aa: CSATEQGYTEAFF; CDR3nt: TGCAGTGCTACCGAACAGGGCTACACTGAAGCTTTCTTT
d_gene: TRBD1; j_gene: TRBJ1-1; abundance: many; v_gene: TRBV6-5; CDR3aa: CASSYYGTGDTEAFF; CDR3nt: TGTGCCAGCAGTTACTACGGGACAGGGGACACTGAAGCTTTCTTT
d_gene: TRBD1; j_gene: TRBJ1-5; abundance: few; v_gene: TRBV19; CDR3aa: CASSREDRLNQPQHF; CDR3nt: TGTGCCAGTAGTCGGGAGGACAGGCTCAATCAGCCCCAGCATTTT
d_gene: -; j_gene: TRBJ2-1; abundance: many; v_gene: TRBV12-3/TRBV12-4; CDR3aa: CASSLGQNNEQFF; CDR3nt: TGTGCCAGCAGTTTAGGGCAAAACAATGAGCAGTTCTTC
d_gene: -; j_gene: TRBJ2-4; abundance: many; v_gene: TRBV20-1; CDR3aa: CSARGEGKNIQYF; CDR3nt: TGCAGTGCTAGAGGGGAAGGGAAAAACATTCAGTACTTC
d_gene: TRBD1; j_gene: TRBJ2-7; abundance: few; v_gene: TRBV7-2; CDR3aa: CASSRDRSSYEQYF; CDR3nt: TGTGCCAGCAGCCGGGACAGGAGCTCCTACGAGCAGTACTTC
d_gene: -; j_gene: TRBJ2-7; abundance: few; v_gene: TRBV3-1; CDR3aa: CASSQARYEQYF; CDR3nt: TGTGCCAGCAGCCAAGCTAGATACGAGCAGTACTTC
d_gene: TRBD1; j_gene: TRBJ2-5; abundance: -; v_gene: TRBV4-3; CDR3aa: CASSQDIWQGALETQYF; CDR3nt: TGCGCCAGCAGCCAAGATATTTGGCAGGGGGCATTAGAGACCCAGTACTTC
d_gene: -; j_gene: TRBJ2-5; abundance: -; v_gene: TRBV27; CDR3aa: CASSRRVHINQYQETQYF; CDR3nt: TGTGCCAGCAGCCGAAGGGTCCACATAAACCAGTACCAAGAGACCCAGTACTTC
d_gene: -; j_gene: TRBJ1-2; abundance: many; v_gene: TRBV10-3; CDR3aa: CAISEGRAGQDSGYTF; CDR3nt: TGTGCCATCAGTGAGGGTCGGGCAGGGCAGGATTCTGGCTACACCTTC
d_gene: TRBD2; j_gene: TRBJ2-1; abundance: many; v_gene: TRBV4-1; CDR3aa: CASSQSGLARYNEQFF; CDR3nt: TGCGCCAGCAGCCAATCCGGACTAGCGCGCTACAATGAGCAGTTCTTC
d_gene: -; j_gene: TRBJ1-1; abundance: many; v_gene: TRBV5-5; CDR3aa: CASSLGIVIGEAFF; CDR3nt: TGTGCCAGCAGCTTGGGGATAGTTATAGGTGAAGCTTTCTTT
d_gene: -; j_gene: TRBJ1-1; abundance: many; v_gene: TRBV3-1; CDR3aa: CASSPTGNTEAFF; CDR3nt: TGTGCCAGCAGCCCGACAGGGAACACTGAAGCTTTCTTT
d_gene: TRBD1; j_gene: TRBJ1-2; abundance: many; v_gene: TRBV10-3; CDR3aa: CAINPDRAGNYGYTF; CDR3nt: TGTGCCATCAACCCGGACAGGGCCGGCAACTATGGCTACACCTTC
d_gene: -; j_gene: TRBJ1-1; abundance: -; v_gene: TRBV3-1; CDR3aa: CASSQSGQNTEAFF; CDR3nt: TGTGCCAGCAGCCAGTCGGGACAAAACACTGAAGCTTTCTTT
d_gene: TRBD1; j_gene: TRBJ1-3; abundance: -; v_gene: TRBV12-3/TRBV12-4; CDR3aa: CASRSQGAKGNTIYF; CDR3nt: TGTGCCAGCAGATCACAGGGGGCGAAAGGAAACACCATATATTTT
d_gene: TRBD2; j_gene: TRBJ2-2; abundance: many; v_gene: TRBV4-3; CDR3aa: CASSRVAGGYTGELFF; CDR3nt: TGCGCCAGCAGCCGAGTAGCGGGGGGTTACACCGGGGAGCTGTTTTTT
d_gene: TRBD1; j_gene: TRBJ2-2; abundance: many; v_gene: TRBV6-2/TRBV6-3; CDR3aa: CASSYLADRGRRELFF; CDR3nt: TGTGCCAGCAGTTACTTGGCGGACAGGGGGCGCAGGGAGCTGTTTTTT
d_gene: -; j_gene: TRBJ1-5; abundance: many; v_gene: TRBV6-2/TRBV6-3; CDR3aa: CASSYWQSEQPQHF; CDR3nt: TGTGCCAGCAGTTACTGGCAGTCCGAGCAGCCCCAGCATTTT
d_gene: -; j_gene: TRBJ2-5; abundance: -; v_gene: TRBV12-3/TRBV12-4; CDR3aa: CASSRGKGGPETQYF; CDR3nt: TGTGCCAGCAGCCGGGGGAAGGGGGGGCCCGAGACCCAGTACTTC
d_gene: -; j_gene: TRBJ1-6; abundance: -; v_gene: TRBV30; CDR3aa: CAWSIDHNSPLHF; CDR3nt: TGTGCCTGGAGTATAGACCATAATTCACCCCTCCACTTT
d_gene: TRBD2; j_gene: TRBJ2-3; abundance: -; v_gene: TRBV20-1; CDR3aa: CSLILAGGPGGTDTQYF; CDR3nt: TGCAGTCTCATTCTAGCGGGGGGGCCCGGCGGCACAGATACGCAGTATTTT
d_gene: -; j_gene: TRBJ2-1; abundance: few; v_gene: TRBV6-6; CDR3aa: CASSLKPSSYNEQFF; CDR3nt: TGTGCCAGCAGTCTTAAACCGAGCTCCTACAATGAGCAGTTCTTC
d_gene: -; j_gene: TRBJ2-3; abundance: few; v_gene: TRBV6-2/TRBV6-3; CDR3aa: CASTGALSTDTQYF; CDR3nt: TGTGCCTCCACGGGGGCGTTGAGCACAGATACGCAGTATTTT
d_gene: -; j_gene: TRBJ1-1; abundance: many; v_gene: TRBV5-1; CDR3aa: CASSFTQATEAFF; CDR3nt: TGCGCCAGCAGCTTCACGCAGGCCACTGAAGCTTTCTTT
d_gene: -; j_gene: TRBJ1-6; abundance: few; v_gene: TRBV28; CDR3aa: CASSSQPGGNSPLHF; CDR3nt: TGTGCCAGCAGTTCCCAACCCGGGGGTAATTCACCCCTCCACTTT
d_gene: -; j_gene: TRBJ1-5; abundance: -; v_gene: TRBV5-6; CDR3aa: CASSLLTSNQPQHF; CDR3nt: TGTGCCAGCAGCTTGCTGACAAGCAATCAGCCCCAGCATTTT
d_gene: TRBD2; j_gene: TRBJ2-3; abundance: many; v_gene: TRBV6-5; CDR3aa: CASSGLAGGGDTQYF; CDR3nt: TGTGCCAGCAGTGGACTAGCGGGGGGAGGAGATACGCAGTATTTT